The 27 T cell receptor beta chains listed next were all sequenced from one sample in a study of cytomegalovirus exposure and HLA in healthy donors. PCR amplification relied on 60 Vbeta primers (plus 13 Jbeta primers). TCRdb's copy holds only in-frame clones and misses some; the assay was immunoSEQ multiplex PCR. Of about 120,000 clones listed, around 80% are singletons. Sequenced input: PBMCs. Receptors were obtained from a female donor in good health and CMV-seronegative.

V usage is TRBV7-8 and J usage is TRBJ1-6; 7 nucleotides align to TRBD1. J gave up 10 bases and V 0 bases, and 9 bases lay outside the gene matches. Germline V gene sequence: CDR1 SGHVS, CDR2 FQNEAQ. The CDR3 consists of 16 residues. The CDR3 DNA reads as TGTGCCAGCAGCTTAGCGGTCGAGGGGGCGCGATCACCCCTCCACTTT. Its translation is CASSLAVEGARSPLHF.

This clone turned up a few times. The gene calls are TRBV18 and TRBJ2-5, with 8 bases lining up with TRBD2. Germline assignment: CDR1 KGHSH and CDR2 LQKENI. The length of the CDR3 is 16 residues. J was trimmed by 3 bases and V by 1 base; bases with no gene match: 7. The CDR3: CASSPRASGFEETQYF. CDR3 bases: TGTGCCAGCTCACCACGGGCTAGCGGGTTCGAAGAGACCCAGTACTTC.

The chain uses TRBV7-6 and TRBJ2-1; no clear D gene. The V gene lost 2 bases and the J gene lost 5 bases, with 10 bases spanning the gap. The CDR3 contains 14 residues. Germline CDR1 SGHVS, CDR2 FNYEAQ. The chain's CDR3 is CASSLLGPNNEQFF. CDR3 sequence (DNA): TGTGCCAGCAGCTTACTAGGCCCAAACAATGAGCAGTTCTTC. Filled out from reference TRBV7-6 and TRBJ2-1, the complete variable domain reads GAGVSQSPRYKVTKRGQDVALRCDPISGHVSLYWYRQALGQGPEFLTYFNYEAQQDKSGLPNDRFSAERPEGSISTLTIQRTEQRDSAMYRCASSLLGPNNEQFFGPGTRLTVL.

The chain employs TRBV18 and TRBJ1-1, with D perhaps matching TRBD1 (5 bases). Germline CDR1 and CDR2: KGHSH and LQKENI. V was clipped by 0 bases and J by 6 bases, with 14 bases between them. This CDR3 comprises 15 residues. The CDR3 coding sequence is TGTGCCAGCTCACCACCTAGGGGCTTGTGGGCTGAAGCTTTCTTT. It encodes CASSPPRGLWAEAFF.

The rearrangement uses TRBV18 and TRBJ1-2; a possible D gene is TRBD1 (6 bases). The CDR3 runs 14 residues. Germline-derived CDR1 and CDR2 are KGHSH and LQKENI. V dropped 2 bases and J dropped 4 bases, with 11 bases sitting between them. CDR3 in amino acids: CASSPDRTSYGYTF. As DNA, the CDR3 is TGTGCCAGCTCACCAGACAGGACTTCCTATGGCTACACCTTC.

The chain links TRBV29-1 to TRBJ2-1; 7 bases fit TRBD1. In germline, CDR1 is SQVTM, CDR2 ANQGSEA. The V segment lost 7 bases and the J segment 8 bases; nucleotides outside the gene matches: 8. This CDR3 comprises 12 residues. The CDR3 coding sequence is TGCAGCGCGACAGGGCTGGTGGATGAGCAGTTCTTC. Protein: CSATGLVDEQFF.

The chain recombines TRBV6-1 with TRBJ1-5; 7 bases match TRBD1. The CDR3 is 14 residues long. Germline lookup yields CDR1 MNHNS and CDR2 SASEGT. Unmatched junction bases numbered 5, after V lost 7 bases and J lost 2 bases. The CDR3: CASTSTGGNQPQHF. For the CDR3, the DNA is TGTGCCAGCACCTCAACAGGGGGCAATCAGCCCCAGCATTTT.

The chain links TRBV10-3 to TRBJ2-7; 7 bases match TRBD2. Per germline, CDR1 ENHRY and CDR2 SYGVKD. CDR3 length: 14 amino acids. V lost 5 bases to trimming and J lost 0 bases; unmatched junction nucleotides: 4. CDR3 DNA sequence: TGTGCCATCAGTCCCGGGGGGAGCTCCTACGAGCAGTACTTC. Its protein product is CAISPGGSSYEQYF.

The chain has TRBV2 and TRBJ2-1, with D possibly TRBD2 on 6 matching bases. The V end was cut by 6 bases, the J end by 3 bases, with 15 bases between. Germline-derived CDR1 and CDR2 are SNHLY and FYNNEI. This CDR3 is built from 15 residues. The CDR3 bases are TGTGCCAGCAGCGGCCGACTAGGGATCTACAATGAGCAGTTCTTC. Its translation: CASSGRLGIYNEQFF.

The genes are TRBV6-5 and TRBJ1-3; unclear D gene. The CDR3 covers 15 residues. Germline V lookup: CDR1 MNHEY, CDR2 SVGAGI. Deletions cut 6 bases from V and 2 bases from J, with 14 bases between. DNA for the CDR3: TGTGCCAGCAGGGCCGGTGCGGGTACTGGAAACACCATATATTTT. This encodes CASRAGAGTGNTIYF.

This clone was found a few times. This chain joins TRBV29-1 and TRBJ1-2; perhaps TRBD1 as D (6 bases). V lost 4 bases to trimming and J lost 6 bases, with 21 bases between them. The length of the CDR3 is 15 residues. CDR1 is SQVTM, CDR2 ANQGSEA, per germline. The CDR3 coding sequence is TGCAGCGTTGCTAGGTTGGGGACATCCAGGGATGGCTACACCTTC. Its translation is CSVARLGTSRDGYTF.

The V and J genes are TRBV11-3 and TRBJ2-7, with D possibly TRBD2 on 5 matching bases. V was clipped by 1 base and J by 6 bases, with 13 bases between them. CDR1 is SGHNT, CDR2 YENEEA, per germline. The CDR3 has 14 amino acids. The CDR3, as DNA: TGTGCCAGCAGCTTAGGATCGGCGGGTTCCGAGCAGTACTTC. Residues: CASSLGSAGSEQYF.

This clone was recorded only once. V and J are TRBV11-1 and TRBJ2-1; 8 bases fit TRBD2. V shed 1 base and J 5 bases; nucleotides not matched to a gene: 7. Looked up from germline, CDR1 is SGHAT and CDR2 is FQDESV (reference sequence). The CDR3 has 16 amino acids. The CDR3 reads CASSLGVAGGDNEQFF. DNA of the CDR3: TGTGCCAGCAGCTTAGGGGTAGCCGGGGGGGACAATGAGCAGTTCTTC. The whole variable domain, filled in from reference TRBV11-1 and TRBJ2-1, reads EAEVAQSPRYKITEKSQAVAFWCDPISGHATLYWYRQILGQGPELLVQFQDESVVDDSQLPKDRFSAERLKGVDSTLKIQPAELGDSAMYLCASSLGVAGGDNEQFFGPGTRLTVL.

About this clone itself: The sample carries other DNA sequences with the same CDR3. The chain links TRBV7-9 to TRBJ1-1, with 8 bases that match TRBD1. Germline V gene lookup returns CDR1 SEHNR and CDR2 FQNEAQ (reference sequence). Losses at the gene ends were 5 bases for V and 1 base for J; bases not matched to a gene: 3. CDR3 size: 14 residues. CDR3 in DNA: TGTGCCAGCAGCCCCGGACAGGGGAACACTGAAGCTTTCTTT. This sequence encodes CASSPGQGNTEAFF.

The chain employs TRBV7-2 and TRBJ2-7, with TRBD2 identical over 8 bases. The CDR3 spans 11 residues. The germline gives CDR1 SGHTA, CDR2 FQGNSA. The CDR3, as DNA: TGTAGTAGCGGGACAACCTACGAGCAGTACTTC. It codes for CSSGTTYEQYF.

The chain carries TRBV5-4 and TRBJ2-5; TRBD1 agrees at 8 bases. This CDR3 has 16 amino acids. The germline gives CDR1 SGHNT, CDR2 YYREEE (reference sequence). V was clipped by 4 bases and J by 5 bases; unmatched bases: 13. The DNA of the CDR3 is TGTGCCAGCAGCGATCCCTCGACAGGGGCTCGGGAGACCCAGTACTTC. Protein product: CASSDPSTGARETQYF.

This chain connects TRBV6-1 to TRBJ2-5; D is possibly TRBD1 (8 bases). Matching the DNA end better, TRBJ2-7 makes the J call doubtful. CDR1 is MNHNS and CDR2 is SASEGT in the germline V gene. The CDR3 contains 14 residues. The CDR3, as DNA: TGTGCCAGCACGGGGGGACAGGTAGTTTACGAGCAGTACTTC. Protein: CASTGGQVVYEQYF.

In this sample, this clone turned up a few times. This chain connects TRBV5-5 to TRBJ1-1; TRBD1 is a possible D gene (6 bases). CDR3 length equals 13 residues. Germline values: CDR1 SGHKS, CDR2 YYEKEE (reference sequence). Trimming removed 2 bases from V and 4 bases from J, with 9 bases in between. The CDR3 coding sequence is TGTGCCAGCAGCTTTGCAGGGGTCACTGAAGCTTTCTTT. Its translation is CASSFAGVTEAFF.

This rearrangement joins TRBV2 to TRBJ2-7, with TRBD1 identical over 8 bases. The V segment lost 7 bases and the J segment 3 bases; nucleotides outside the gene matches: 8. Germline loops: CDR1 SNHLY, CDR2 FYNNEI. The CDR3 extends over 14 amino acids. The DNA of the CDR3 is TGTGCCAGCACCCTGACAGGGGCCTTCTACGAGCAGTACTTC. The encoded protein is CASTLTGAFYEQYF.

This clone was seen a few times. The chain couples TRBV2 to TRBJ1-1; no clear D gene. The length of the CDR3 is 20 residues. Germline CDR1 and CDR2: SNHLY and FYNNEI. V was shortened by 6 bases and J by 3 bases, with 32 bases between the two germline ends. The CDR3 DNA reads TGTGCCAGCAGACTCCCCCAATTTAGTGGACTAGCGGGAATCCACACTGAAGCTTTCTTT. Residues: CASRLPQFSGLAGIHTEAFF.

J is TRBJ2-2 and V is TRBV4-1; 10 positions match TRBD2. Germline values: CDR1 MGHRA, CDR2 YSYEKL. V dropped 6 bases and J dropped 5; count of bases not matched to a gene: 9. The length of the CDR3 is 16 residues. CDR3 sequence: CASRRGAGGPTGELFF. The CDR3 region has the DNA TGCGCCAGCAGGCGGGGAGCGGGAGGGCCGACCGGGGAGCTGTTTTTT.

The chain joins TRBV28 to TRBJ2-1; D is perhaps TRBD2 (5 bases). CDR3 length: 11 amino acids. Trimming cost V 6 bases and J 9 bases, with 9 bases left between them. Per germline, CDR1 MDHEN and CDR2 SYDVKM. CDR3 nucleotide sequence: TGTGCCAGCAGACTGAGGGTTGAGCAGTTCTTC. It is translated as CASRLRVEQFF.

This chain's CDR3 is CATLRGLNGNTIYF. The CDR3 DNA reads TGTGCCACGCTTAGGGGGCTAAATGGAAACACCATATATTTT. This chain connects TRBV6-6 to TRBJ1-3; 7 bases match TRBD1. In germline, CDR1 is MNHNY, CDR2 SVGAGI (reference sequence). This CDR3 comprises 14 residues. V lost 10 bases, J lost 3 bases, and 9 bases stayed unmatched.

This chain joins TRBV6-5 and TRBJ2-7, with D tentatively TRBD2 (5 bases). V was shortened by 6 bases and J by 0 bases, with 9 bases between the two germline ends. This CDR3 has 13 residues. The germline CDR1 and CDR2 sequences are MNHEY and SVGAGI. The CDR3 DNA sequence: TGTGCCAGCAGGACGGGAACCTCCTACGAGCAGTACTTC. Its translation is CASRTGTSYEQYF.

J is TRBJ2-3 and V is TRBV5-4, with 8 bases identical to TRBD2. Per germline, CDR1 SGHNT and CDR2 YYREEE (reference sequence). Trimming took 4 bases from V and 7 from J; bases not matched to a gene: 8. The CDR3 runs to 14 residues. The CDR3 protein is CASSGTGLAHTQYF. The CDR3 DNA reads TGTGCCAGCAGCGGGACCGGACTAGCCCATACGCAGTATTTT.

V usage is TRBV29-1 and J usage is TRBJ1-5, with D maybe TRBD1 (6 bases). CDR3 length: 13 residues. Germline CDR1 is SQVTM and CDR2 is ANQGSEA. V was clipped by 4 bases and J by 9 bases, with 16 bases between them. CDR3 DNA: TGCAGCGTTGTCCCTGACCAGGGGTGGCCCCAGCATTTT. It translates to CSVVPDQGWPQHF.

The chain joins TRBV7-9 to TRBJ2-3; no clear D gene. CDR1 and CDR2 (germline): SEHNR, FQNEAQ (reference sequence). V was cut by 5 bases and J by 2 bases, with 8 bases left in between. The CDR3 totals 13 residues. The CDR3 loop reads CASSPPFTDTQYF. DNA of the CDR3: TGTGCCAGCAGCCCTCCGTTCACAGATACGCAGTATTTT. Looking up the rest from reference TRBV7-9 and TRBJ2-3 gives the full variable domain: DTGVSQNPRHKITKRGQNVTFRCDPISEHNRLYWYRQTLGQGPEFLTYFQNEAQLEKSRLLSDRFSAERPKGSFSTLEIQRTEQGDSAMYLCASSPPFTDTQYFGPGTRLTVL.